A selection of T cell receptor beta chains follows, all from one sample in a study of Tregs in tolerant kidney transplant recipients. TCRdb's table, derived via immunoSEQ multiplex PCR, lists solely in-frame clones and lacks some. The sample records some 240,000 clones, roughly four fifths being singletons. The sample was CD4+ T cells from blood. These receptors came from a human donor in good health. CDR3s leave out the opening cysteine and the closing phenylalanine or tryptophan. Each record gives: V gene, CDR3 length, CDR3 protein.

TRBV7-9	13	ATDTWRGVVNGYT
TRBV18	12	ASSPSGGAENAF
TRBV5-1	13	ASSFNPTRGNIQY
TRBV11-2	12	ASTSTGGSISHY
TRBV6-1	13	ASSDGPGQPYGYT
TRBV6-5	11	ASSTGGYSPLH
TRBV2	10	ASSEDSYTQY
TRBV14	11	ASSGGVHAPAF
TRBV7-2	12	ASSLAPPGYEQY
TRBV30	11	AWARGRNQPQH
TRBV19	12	ASSILTGNQPQH
TRBV10-3	9	ATKGNQPQH
TRBV7-9	12	ASSKPAGGTEAF
TRBV6-5	11	ASSFFRENGYT
TRBV7-7	12	ASSLVLQGQTQY
TRBV11-2	12	ASSFGSTNYGYT
TRBV5-1	13	ASSLTGASTDTQY
TRBV19	11	ASIRGGNTEAF
TRBV19	13	ASSIASAAPYEQY
TRBV19	13	ASSRTGGGYNEQF
TRBV11-2	9	ASSLQGVAF
TRBV5-6	13	ASSYQDRGMDEQY
TRBV6-5	14	ASSYSTGTSGHEQY
TRBV2	10	ASRGEFTEAF
TRBV21-1	18	ASTLRPRDRGFISGQPQH
TRBV6-5	13	ASSRTGIGNQPQH
TRBV19	13	ASSVPGQGAYEQY
TRBV19	14	ASSLRRTANNNEQF
TRBV25-1	13	ASSEWFDRGTEAF
TRBV6-6	14	ATTVTPRGSNQPQH
TRBV5-1	10	ASSSIGETQY
TRBV6-4	13	ASSPDRTSTDTQY
TRBV2	13	ASSDRQGSYNEQF
TRBV6-6	10	ASSSYRGSYT
TRBV18	11	ASSPGDQETQY
TRBV7-2	13	ASSWTSGSYNEQF
TRBV9	11	ASSVSLQETQY
TRBV29-1	11	STKLVPNTEAF
TRBV10-1	13	ASSEAGHYTGELF
TRBV7-3	16	ASSQFPGQSSGGSGYT
TRBV7-8	11	ASSSRVTETQY
TRBV18	12	ASSPIPGLDGYT
TRBV6-1	13	ASKTSGSSYNEQF
TRBV2	11	ASSDISGNTIY
TRBV11-3	11	ASSGGLGTEAF
TRBV9	12	ASSVGQLNNEQF
TRBV7-3	12	ASSRKGGTYEQY
TRBV4-1	12	ASSPDRGRYEQY
TRBV5-1	13	ASSPEGQGDHEQY
TRBV9	11	ASGRTVYNEQF
TRBV2	13	ASSGGPFNTGELF
TRBV5-1	14	ASSSTSGGAYNEQF
TRBV13	13	ASSSTPGTGREAF
TRBV7-9	15	ASSFRRTSGRAETQY
TRBV29-1	11	SVTGTWNTEAF
TRBV6-1	11	ASSPDGKSPLH
TRBV5-1	12	ASSPDWNTDTQY
TRBV27	13	ASSLTGSTTGELF